The sequence of this T cell receptor beta chain was determined in a study of blood T cell repertoires in COVID-19. Study overall: The origin of the acute and convalescent COVID-19 samples was the United States, Italy and Spain. PBMCs, B-cell-depleted T cells, or T cells provided the cDNA or gDNA that made up the material.

The protocol was immunoSEQ multiplex PCR, while the TCRdb copy is restricted to in-frame clones and leaves out a portion. Of over 250,000 clones in the sample, 85% to 90% were seen once. This clone has just a few counts. The clonotype was recovered from a woman aged 55-70 years who had recovered from COVID-19. Sequencing was performed on PBMCs or T cells enriched from blood (not recorded which).

For the CDR3, the DNA is TGCGCCAGCAGGCAAACAGGGGGATTAGATCAGCCCCAGCATTTT. This sequence encodes CASRQTGGLDQPQHF. The chain joins TRBV4-1 to TRBJ1-5; the match to TRBD1 covers 8 bases. This CDR3 is built from 15 residues. Unmatched junction bases numbered 9, after V lost 6 bases and J lost 5 bases. Per the germline V gene, CDR1 is MGHRA and CDR2 is YSYEKL.